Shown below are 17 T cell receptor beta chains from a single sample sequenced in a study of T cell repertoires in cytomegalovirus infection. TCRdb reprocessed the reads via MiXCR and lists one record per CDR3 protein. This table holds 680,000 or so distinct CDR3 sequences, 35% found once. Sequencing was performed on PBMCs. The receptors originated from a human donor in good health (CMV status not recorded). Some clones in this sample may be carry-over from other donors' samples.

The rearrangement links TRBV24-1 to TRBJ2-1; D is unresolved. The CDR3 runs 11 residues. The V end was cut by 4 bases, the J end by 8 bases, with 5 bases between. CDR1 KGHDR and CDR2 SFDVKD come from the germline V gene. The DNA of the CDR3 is TGTGCCACCAGTGACCGTTATGAGCAGTTCTTC. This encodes CATSDRYEQFF.

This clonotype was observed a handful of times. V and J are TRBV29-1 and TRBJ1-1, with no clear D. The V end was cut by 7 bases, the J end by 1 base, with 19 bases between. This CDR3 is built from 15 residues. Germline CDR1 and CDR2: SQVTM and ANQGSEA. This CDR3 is CSGLPTLTGNTEAFF. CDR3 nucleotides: TGCAGCGGGCTCCCCACCTTGACTGGGAACACTGAAGCTTTCTTT. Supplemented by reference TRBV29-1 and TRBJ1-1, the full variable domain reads SAVISQKPSRDICQRGTSLTIQCQVDSQVTMMFWYRQQPGQSLTLIATANQGSEATYESGFVIDKFPISRPNLTFSTLTVSNMSPEDSSIYLCSGLPTLTGNTEAFFGQGTRLTVV.

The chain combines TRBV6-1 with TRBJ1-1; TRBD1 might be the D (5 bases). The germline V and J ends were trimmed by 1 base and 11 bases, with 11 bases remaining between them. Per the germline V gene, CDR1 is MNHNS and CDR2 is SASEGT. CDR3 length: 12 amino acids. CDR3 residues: CASSEEGQEAFF. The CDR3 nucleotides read TGTGCCAGCAGTGAAGAGGGGCAGGAGGCTTTCTTT.

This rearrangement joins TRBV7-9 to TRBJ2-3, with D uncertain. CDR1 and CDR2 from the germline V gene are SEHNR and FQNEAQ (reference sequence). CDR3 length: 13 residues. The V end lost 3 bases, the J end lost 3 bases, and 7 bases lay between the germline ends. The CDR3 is CASSFVQTDTQYF. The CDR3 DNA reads TGTGCCAGCAGCTTTGTTCAGACAGATACGCAGTATTTT.

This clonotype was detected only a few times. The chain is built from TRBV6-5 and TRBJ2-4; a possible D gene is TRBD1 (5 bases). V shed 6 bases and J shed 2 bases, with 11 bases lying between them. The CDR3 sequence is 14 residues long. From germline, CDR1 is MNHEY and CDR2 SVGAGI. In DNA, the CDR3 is TGTGCCAGCAGCAACAGGCGAACCAAAAACATTCAGTACTTC. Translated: CASSNRRTKNIQYF.

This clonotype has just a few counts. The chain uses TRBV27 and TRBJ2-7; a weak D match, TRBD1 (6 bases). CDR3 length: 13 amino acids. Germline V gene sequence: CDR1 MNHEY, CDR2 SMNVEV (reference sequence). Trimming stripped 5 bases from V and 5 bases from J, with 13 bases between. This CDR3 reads CASSTTGFNEQYF. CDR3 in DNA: TGTGCCAGCAGTACTACAGGGTTCAACGAGCAGTACTTC.

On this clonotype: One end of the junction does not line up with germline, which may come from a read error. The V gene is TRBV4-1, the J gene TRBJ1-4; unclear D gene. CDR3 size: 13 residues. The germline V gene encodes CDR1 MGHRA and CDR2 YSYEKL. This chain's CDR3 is CASSQDGAEKLFF. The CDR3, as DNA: TGTGCCAGCAGCCAAGATGGAGCTGAAAAACTGTTTTTT.

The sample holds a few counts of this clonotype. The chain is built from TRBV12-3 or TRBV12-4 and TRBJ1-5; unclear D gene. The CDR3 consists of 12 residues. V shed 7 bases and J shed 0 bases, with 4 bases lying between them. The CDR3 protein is CASTASNQPQHF. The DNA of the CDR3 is TGTGCCAGCACGGCTAGCAATCAGCCCCAGCATTTT.

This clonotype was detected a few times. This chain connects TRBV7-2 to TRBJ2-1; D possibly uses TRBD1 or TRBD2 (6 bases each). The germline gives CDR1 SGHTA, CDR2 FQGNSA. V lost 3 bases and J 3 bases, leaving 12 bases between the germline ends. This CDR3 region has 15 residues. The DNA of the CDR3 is TGTGCCAGCAGCTTGCGAGGGGGAGGCTACAATGAGCAGTTCTTC. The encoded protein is CASSLRGGGYNEQFF.

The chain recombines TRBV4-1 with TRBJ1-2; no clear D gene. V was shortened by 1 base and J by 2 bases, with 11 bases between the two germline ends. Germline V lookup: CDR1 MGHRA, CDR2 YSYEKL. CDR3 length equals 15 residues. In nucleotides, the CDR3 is TGCGCCAGCAGCCAAGTCGGTATGGCGAACTATGGCTACACCTTC. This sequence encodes CASSQVGMANYGYTF.

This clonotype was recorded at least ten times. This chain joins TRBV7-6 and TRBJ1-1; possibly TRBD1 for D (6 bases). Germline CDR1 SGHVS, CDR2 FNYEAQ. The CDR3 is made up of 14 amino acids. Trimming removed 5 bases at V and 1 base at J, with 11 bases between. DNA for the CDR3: TGTGCCAGCAGCCCGGACAGAAGGAACACTGAAGCTTTCTTT. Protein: CASSPDRRNTEAFF.

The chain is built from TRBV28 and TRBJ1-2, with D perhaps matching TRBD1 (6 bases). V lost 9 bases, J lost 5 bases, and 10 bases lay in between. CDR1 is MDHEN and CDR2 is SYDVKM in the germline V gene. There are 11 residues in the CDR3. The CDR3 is CASLQGYGYTF. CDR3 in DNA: TGTGCCAGTCTCCAGGGGTATGGCTACACCTTC.

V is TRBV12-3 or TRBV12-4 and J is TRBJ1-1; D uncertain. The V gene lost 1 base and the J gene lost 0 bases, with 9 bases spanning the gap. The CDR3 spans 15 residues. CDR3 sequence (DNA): TGTGCCAGCAGTTTAGGGCCGGCATTGAACACTGAAGCTTTCTTT. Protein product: CASSLGPALNTEAFF.

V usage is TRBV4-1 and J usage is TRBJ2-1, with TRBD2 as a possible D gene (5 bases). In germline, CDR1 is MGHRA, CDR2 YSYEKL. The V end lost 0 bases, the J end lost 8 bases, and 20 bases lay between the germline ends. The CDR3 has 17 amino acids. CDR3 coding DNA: TGCGCCAGCAGCCAAGATTTAGGGAGACTCCCGGTCCATGAGCAGTTCTTC. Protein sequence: CASSQDLGRLPVHEQFF.

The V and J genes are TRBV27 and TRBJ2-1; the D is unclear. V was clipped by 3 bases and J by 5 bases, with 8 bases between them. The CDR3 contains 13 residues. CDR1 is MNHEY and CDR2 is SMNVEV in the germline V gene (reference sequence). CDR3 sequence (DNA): TGTGCCAGCAGTTTCCGACTCGACAATGAGCAGTTCTTC. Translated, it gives CASSFRLDNEQFF.

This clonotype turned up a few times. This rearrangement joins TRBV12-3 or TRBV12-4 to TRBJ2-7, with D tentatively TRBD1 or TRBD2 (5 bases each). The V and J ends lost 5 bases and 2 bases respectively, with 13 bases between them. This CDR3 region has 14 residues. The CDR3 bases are TGTGCCAGCAGTATCCCCGGGACGGCCTACGAGCAGTACTTC. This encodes CASSIPGTAYEQYF.

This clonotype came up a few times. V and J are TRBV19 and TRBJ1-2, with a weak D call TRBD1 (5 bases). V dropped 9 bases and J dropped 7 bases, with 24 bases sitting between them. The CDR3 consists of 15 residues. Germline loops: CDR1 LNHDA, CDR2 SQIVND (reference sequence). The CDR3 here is CASHRLPVSDLGYTF. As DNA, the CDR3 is TGTGCCAGCCACAGGCTACCCGTGTCCGATCTTGGCTACACCTTC.